One and the same sample provided the 9 T cell receptor beta chains below, sequenced in a study of shared clonotypes between healthy human individuals. Profiling relied on immunoSEQ multiplex PCR, and the TCRdb table lists in-frame clones only, not all of them. The sample has 2 million to 2.5 million clones; 92% are singletons. Sequenced: naive CD4+ T cells from PBMCs. Regarding subset: CD45RA+ positively selected. The origin of the receptors is a man aged 18 to 30 in good health. Some clones in this sample may be carry-over from other donors' samples.

The table lists this clone with a count of one. V usage is TRBV28 and J usage is TRBJ2-3; D is unclear. The V and J ends lost 7 bases and 6 bases respectively, with 8 bases between them. Germline values: CDR1 MDHEN, CDR2 SYDVKM. This CDR3 is 11 amino acids long. CDR3 nucleotide sequence: TGTGCCAGCACCTCCAAGGATACGCAGTATTTT. The encoded protein is CASTSKDTQYF.

The V call is TRBV14, the J call TRBJ1-1, with no clear D. This CDR3 has 13 amino acids. The germline V and J ends were trimmed by 1 base and 11 bases, with 14 bases remaining between them. The V gene's germline CDR1 is SGHDN and CDR2 FVKESK. In DNA form, the CDR3 reads TGTGCCAGCAGCCAAGTTAACGGCTTGAGGGCTTTCTTT. It specifies CASSQVNGLRAFF.

This clone was seen only once. The CDR3 protein is CASSQLGQSTDTQYF. CDR3 in DNA: TGTGCCAGCAGCCAGCTGGGGCAGAGCACAGATACGCAGTATTTT. J is TRBJ2-3 and V is TRBV11-3; TRBD1 might be the D (5 bases). Per the germline V gene, CDR1 is SGHNT and CDR2 is YENEEA. Trimming shortened V by 5 bases and J by 0 bases, and 12 bases separated the two germline ends. The CDR3 is made up of 15 amino acids.

V gene TRBV5-4 combines with J gene TRBJ1-1; no clear D. The CDR3 loop spans 12 amino acids. The ends were cut back, 4 bases at V and 8 bases at J, with 12 bases in the middle. Germline V CDR1 and CDR2: SGHNT, YYREEE (reference sequence). CDR3 bases: TGTGCCAGCAGCCCAAGGGAAGAAGAAGCTTTCTTT. It codes for CASSPREEEAFF.

As regards this clone: Other DNA sequences of this sample code for an identical CDR3. The gene calls are TRBV28 and TRBJ2-1; D unclear. CDR1 and CDR2 (germline): MDHEN, SYDVKM. The CDR3 loop spans 14 amino acids. V was shortened by 5 bases and J by 0 bases, with 8 bases between the two germline ends. DNA for the CDR3: TGTGCCAGCAGTGGCGGAAGCTCCTACAATGAGCAGTTCTTC. This encodes CASSGGSSYNEQFF. Full variable domain (missing parts from reference TRBV28 and TRBJ2-1): DVKVTQSSRYLVKRTGEKVFLECVQDMDHENMFWYRQDPGLGLRLIYFSYDVKMKEKGDIPEGYSVSREKKERFSLILESASTNQTSMYLCASSGGSSYNEQFFGPGTRLTVL.

J is TRBJ2-7 and V is TRBV5-1; TRBD2 agrees at 7 bases. This CDR3 is 16 amino acids long. J lost 0 bases, V lost 4 bases, and 10 bases had no gene match. CDR1 and CDR2 (germline): SGHRS, YFSETQ. The DNA for the CDR3 is TGCGCCAGCAGCCCCCTGACTAGCCCAGACTCCTACGAGCAGTACTTC. Translation gives CASSPLTSPDSYEQYF.

This sequence joins TRBV13 and TRBJ2-5, with D maybe TRBD2 (6 bases). Germline V gives CDR1 PRHDT, CDR2 FYEKMQ (reference sequence). V lost 0 bases, J lost 2 bases, and 10 bases lay in between. This CDR3 has 15 amino acids. The CDR3 DNA is TGTGCCAGCAGCTTAGGGAGACTAGTGCAAGAGACCCAGTACTTC. Translation: CASSLGRLVQETQYF. The full variable domain, its missing parts supplied by reference TRBV13 and TRBJ2-5, is AAGVIQSPRHLIKEKRETATLKCYPIPRHDTVYWYQQGPGQDPQFLISFYEKMQSDKGSIPDRFSAQQFSDYHSELNMSSLELGDSALYFCASSLGRLVQETQYFGPGTRLLVL.

J is TRBJ1-2 and V is TRBV2; D ambiguous. Per germline, CDR1 SNHLY and CDR2 FYNNEI. The V and J ends lost 7 bases and 3 bases respectively, with 9 bases between them. The length of the CDR3 is 12 residues. CDR3 sequence reads: CASTPVHYGYTF. Written as DNA, the CDR3 is TGTGCCAGCACCCCCGTTCACTATGGCTACACCTTC.

This clone came up once. The chain uses TRBV5-1 and TRBJ2-7; perhaps TRBD2 as D (6 bases). Germline CDR1 SGHRS, CDR2 YFSETQ. The CDR3 length is 17 residues. Trimming cost V 0 bases and J 7 bases, with 23 bases left between them. CDR3 loop: CASSLGAGWETQPEQYF. CDR3 coding DNA: TGCGCCAGCAGCTTGGGCGCGGGGTGGGAGACCCAACCAGAGCAGTACTTC.